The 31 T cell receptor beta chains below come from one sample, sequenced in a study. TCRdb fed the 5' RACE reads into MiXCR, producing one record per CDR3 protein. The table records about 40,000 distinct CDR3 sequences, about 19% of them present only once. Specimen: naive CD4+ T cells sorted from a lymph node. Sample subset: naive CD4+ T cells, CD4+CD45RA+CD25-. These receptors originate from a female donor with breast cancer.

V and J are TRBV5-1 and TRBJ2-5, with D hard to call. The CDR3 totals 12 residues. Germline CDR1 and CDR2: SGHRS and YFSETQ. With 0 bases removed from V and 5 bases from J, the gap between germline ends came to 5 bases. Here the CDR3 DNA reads TGCGCCAGCAGCTTGGTAGGGGAGACCCAGTACTTC. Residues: CASSLVGETQYF.

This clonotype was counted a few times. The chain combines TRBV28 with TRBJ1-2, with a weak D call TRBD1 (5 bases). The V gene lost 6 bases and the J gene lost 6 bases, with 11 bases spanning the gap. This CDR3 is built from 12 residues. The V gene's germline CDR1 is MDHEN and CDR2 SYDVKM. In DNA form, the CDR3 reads TGTGCCAGCAGGGGGACTTACGATGGCTACACCTTC. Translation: CASRGTYDGYTF.

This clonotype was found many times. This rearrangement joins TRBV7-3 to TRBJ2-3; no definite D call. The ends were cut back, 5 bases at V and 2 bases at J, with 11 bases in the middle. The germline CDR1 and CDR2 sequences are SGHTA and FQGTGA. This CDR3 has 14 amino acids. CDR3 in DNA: TGTGCCAGCAGCCCCGCCAGACTCACAGATACGCAGTATTTT. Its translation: CASSPARLTDTQYF.

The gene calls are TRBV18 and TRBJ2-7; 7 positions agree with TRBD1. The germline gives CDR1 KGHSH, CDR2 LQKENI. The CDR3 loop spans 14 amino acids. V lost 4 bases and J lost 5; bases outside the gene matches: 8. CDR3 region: CASSRATGFNEQYF. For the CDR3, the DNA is TGTGCCAGCTCACGGGCGACAGGGTTCAACGAGCAGTACTTC.

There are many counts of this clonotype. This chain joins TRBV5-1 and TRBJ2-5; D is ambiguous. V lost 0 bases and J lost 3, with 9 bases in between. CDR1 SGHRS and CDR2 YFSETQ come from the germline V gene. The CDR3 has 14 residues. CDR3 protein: CASSLGWNEETQYF. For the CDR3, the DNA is TGCGCCAGCAGCTTGGGGTGGAATGAAGAGACCCAGTACTTC.

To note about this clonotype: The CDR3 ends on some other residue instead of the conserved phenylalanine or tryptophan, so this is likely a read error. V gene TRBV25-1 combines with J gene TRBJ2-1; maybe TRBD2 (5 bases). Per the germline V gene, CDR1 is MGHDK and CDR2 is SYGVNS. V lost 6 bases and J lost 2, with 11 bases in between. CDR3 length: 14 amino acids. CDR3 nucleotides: TGTGCCAGCAGAAGAGGGCCAACCTACAATGAGCAGTTCCTC. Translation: CASRRGPTYNEQFL.

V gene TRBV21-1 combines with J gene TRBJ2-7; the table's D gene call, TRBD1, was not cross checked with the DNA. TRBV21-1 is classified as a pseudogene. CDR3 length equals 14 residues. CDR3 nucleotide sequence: TGTGCCAGCAGCACCCGACAGCACTCCTACGAGCAGTACTTC. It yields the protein CASSTRQHSYEQYF.

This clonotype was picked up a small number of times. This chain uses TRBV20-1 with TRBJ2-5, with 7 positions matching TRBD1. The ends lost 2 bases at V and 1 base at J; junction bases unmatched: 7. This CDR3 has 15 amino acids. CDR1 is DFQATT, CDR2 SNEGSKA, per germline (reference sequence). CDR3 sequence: CSARRQGALQETQYF. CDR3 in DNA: TGCAGTGCTAGAAGACAGGGCGCTCTCCAAGAGACCCAGTACTTC.

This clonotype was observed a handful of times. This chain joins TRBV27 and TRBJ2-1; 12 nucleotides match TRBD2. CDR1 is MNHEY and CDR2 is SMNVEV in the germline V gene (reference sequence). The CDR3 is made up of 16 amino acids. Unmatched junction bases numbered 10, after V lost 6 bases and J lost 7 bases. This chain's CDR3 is CASRARLAGDTNEQFF. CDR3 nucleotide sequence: TGTGCCAGCAGGGCCAGACTAGCGGGAGATACGAATGAGCAGTTCTTC.

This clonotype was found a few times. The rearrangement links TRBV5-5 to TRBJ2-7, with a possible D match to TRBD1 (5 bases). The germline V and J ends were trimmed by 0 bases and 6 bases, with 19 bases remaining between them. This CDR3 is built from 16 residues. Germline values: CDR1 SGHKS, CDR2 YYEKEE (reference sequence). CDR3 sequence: CASSLEGATHTSEQYF. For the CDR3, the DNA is TGTGCCAGCAGCTTGGAAGGGGCCACACACACCTCCGAGCAGTACTTC.

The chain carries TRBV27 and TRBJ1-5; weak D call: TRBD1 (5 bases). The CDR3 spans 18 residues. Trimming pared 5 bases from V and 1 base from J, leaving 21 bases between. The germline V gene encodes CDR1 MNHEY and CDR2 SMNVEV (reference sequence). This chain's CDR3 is CASSHQRGGKISNQPQHF. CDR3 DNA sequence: TGTGCCAGCAGTCACCAGAGGGGAGGGAAGATAAGCAATCAGCCCCAGCATTTT.

The CDR3 coding sequence is TGCAGTGCTCCGGGACAGACGAACACCGGGGAGCTGTTTTTT. Protein sequence: CSAPGQTNTGELFF. This chain connects TRBV20-1 to TRBJ2-2; 7 bases line up with TRBD1. Per the germline V gene, CDR1 is DFQATT and CDR2 is SNEGSKA (reference sequence). V trimming: 5 bases; J trimming: 0 bases; junction bases outside the gene matches: 3. The CDR3 extends over 14 amino acids.

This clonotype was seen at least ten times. The CDR3 DNA follows: TGTGCCAGCCGGTTCGGGCAGGGCAGCGGCTACACCTTC. As protein: CASRFGQGSGYTF. The chain couples TRBV6-5 to TRBJ1-2, with D possibly TRBD1 on 5 matching bases. V dropped 8 bases and J dropped 8 bases, with 18 bases sitting between them. This CDR3 is built from 13 residues. CDR1 and CDR2 (germline): MNHEY, SVGAGI.

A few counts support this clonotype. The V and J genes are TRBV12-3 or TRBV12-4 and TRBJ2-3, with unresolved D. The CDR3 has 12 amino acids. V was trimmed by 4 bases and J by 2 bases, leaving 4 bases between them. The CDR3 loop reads CASSYITDTQYF. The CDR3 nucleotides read TGTGCCAGCAGTTACATCACAGATACGCAGTATTTT.

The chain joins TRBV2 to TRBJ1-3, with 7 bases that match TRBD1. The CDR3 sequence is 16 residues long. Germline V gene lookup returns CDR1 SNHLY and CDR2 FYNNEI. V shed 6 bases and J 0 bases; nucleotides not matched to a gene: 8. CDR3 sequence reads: CASRDRTSSSGNTIYF. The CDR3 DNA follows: TGTGCCAGCAGGGACAGGACGTCGAGCTCTGGAAACACCATATATTTT. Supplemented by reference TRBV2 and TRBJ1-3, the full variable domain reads EPEVTQTPSHQVTQMGQEVILRCVPISNHLYFYWYRQILGQKVEFLVSFYNNEISEKSEIFDDQFSVERPDGSNFTLKIRSTKLEDSAMYFCASRDRTSSSGNTIYFGEGSWLTVV.

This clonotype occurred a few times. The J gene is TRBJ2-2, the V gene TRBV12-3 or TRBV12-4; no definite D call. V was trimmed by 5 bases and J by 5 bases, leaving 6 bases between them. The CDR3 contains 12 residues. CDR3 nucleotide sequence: TGTGCCAGCAGTACATATACCGGGGAGCTGTTTTTT. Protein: CASSTYTGELFF.

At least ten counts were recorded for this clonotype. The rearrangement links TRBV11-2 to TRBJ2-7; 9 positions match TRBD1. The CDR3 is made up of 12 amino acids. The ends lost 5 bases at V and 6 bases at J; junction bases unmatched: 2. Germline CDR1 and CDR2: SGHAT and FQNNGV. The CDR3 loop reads CASSGTGFEQYF. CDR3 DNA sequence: TGTGCCAGCAGCGGGACAGGGTTCGAGCAGTACTTC.

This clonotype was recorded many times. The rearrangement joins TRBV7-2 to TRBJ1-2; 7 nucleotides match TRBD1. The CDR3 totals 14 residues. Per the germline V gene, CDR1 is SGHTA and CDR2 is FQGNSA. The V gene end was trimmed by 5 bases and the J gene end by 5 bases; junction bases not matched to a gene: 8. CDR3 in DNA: TGTGCCAGCAGCCCGACAGGGTCGGAGTATGGCTACACCTTC. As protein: CASSPTGSEYGYTF. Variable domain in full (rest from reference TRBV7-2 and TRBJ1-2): GAGVSQSPSNKVTEKGKDVELRCDPISGHTALYWYRQSLGQGLEFLIYFQGNSAPDKSGLPSDRFSAERTGGSVSTLTIQRTQQEDSAVYLCASSPTGSEYGYTFGSGTRLTVV.

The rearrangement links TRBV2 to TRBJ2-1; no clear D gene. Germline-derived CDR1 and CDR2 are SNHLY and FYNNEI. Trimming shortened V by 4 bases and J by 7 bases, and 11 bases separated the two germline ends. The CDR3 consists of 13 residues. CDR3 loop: CASSVESENEQFF. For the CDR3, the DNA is TGTGCCAGCAGTGTCGAGTCAGAAAATGAGCAGTTCTTC.

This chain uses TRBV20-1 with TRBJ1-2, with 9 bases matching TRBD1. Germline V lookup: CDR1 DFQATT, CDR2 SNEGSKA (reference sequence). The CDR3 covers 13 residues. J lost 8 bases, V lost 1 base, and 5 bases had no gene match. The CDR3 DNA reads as TGCAGTGCTAGAGGACAGGGGGAGGAAGGCTACACCTTC. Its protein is CSARGQGEEGYTF.

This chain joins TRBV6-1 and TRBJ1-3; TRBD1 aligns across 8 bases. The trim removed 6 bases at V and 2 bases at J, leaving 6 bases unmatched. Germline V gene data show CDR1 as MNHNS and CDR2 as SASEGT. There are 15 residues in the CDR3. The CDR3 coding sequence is TGTGCCAGCAGCCGACAGGGGCCGCCTGGAAACACCATATATTTT. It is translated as CASSRQGPPGNTIYF.

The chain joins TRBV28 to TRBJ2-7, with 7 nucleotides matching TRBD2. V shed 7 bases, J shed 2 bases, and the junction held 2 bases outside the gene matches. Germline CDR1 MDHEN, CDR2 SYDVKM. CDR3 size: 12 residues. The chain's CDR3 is CASMRGTYEQYF. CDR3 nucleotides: TGTGCCAGCATGCGGGGGACCTACGAGCAGTACTTC.

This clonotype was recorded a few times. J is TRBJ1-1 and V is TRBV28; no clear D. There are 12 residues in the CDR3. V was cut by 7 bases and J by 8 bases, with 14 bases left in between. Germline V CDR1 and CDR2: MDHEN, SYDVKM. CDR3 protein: CASKDGEGEAFF. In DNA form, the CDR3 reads TGTGCCAGCAAAGACGGGGAAGGGGAAGCTTTCTTT. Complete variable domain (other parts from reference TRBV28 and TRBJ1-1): DVKVTQSSRYLVKRTGEKVFLECVQDMDHENMFWYRQDPGLGLRLIYFSYDVKMKEKGDIPEGYSVSREKKERFSLILESASTNQTSMYLCASKDGEGEAFFGQGTRLTVV.

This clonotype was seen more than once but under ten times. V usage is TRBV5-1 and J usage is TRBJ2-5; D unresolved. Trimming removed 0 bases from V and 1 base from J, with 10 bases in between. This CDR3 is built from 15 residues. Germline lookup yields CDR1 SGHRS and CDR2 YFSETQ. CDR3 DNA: TGCGCCAGCAGCTTGGCCCCTTTGCCCCAAGAGACCCAGTACTTC. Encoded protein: CASSLAPLPQETQYF. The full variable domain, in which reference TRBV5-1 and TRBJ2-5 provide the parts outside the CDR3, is KAGVTQTPRYLIKTRGQQVTLSCSPISGHRSVSWYQQTPGQGLQFLFEYFSETQRNKGNFPGRFSGRQFSNSRSEMNVSTLELGDSALYLCASSLAPLPQETQYFGPGTRLLVL.

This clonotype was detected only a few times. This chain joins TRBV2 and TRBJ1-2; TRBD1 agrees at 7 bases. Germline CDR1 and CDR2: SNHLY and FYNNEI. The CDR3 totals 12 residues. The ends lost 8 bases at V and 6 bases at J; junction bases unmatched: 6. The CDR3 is CASFDREDGYTF. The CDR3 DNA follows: TGTGCCAGCTTCGACAGGGAGGATGGCTACACCTTC.

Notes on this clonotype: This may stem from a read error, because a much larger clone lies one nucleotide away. CDR3 protein: CASSYLTGECGGYTF. CDR3 DNA sequence: TGTGCCAGCAGTTACCTGACAGGGGAGTGCGGTGGCTACACCTTC. J is TRBJ1-2 and V is TRBV6-6; 8 bases align to TRBD1. CDR1 and CDR2 (germline): MNHNY, SVGAGI (reference sequence). The junction had 9 bases not matched to a gene; V was cut back by 2 bases and J by 7 bases. The CDR3 totals 15 residues.

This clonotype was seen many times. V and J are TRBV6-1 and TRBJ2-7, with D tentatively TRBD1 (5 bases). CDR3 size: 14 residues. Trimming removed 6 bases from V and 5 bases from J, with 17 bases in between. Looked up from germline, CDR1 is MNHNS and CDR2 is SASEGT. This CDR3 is CASRTLQVAHEQYF. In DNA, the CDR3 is TGTGCCAGCAGGACATTACAGGTCGCGCACGAGCAGTACTTC.

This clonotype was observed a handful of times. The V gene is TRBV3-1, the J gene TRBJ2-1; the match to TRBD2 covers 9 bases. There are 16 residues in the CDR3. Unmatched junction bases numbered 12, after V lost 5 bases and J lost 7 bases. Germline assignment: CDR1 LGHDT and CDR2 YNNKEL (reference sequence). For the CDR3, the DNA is TGTGCCAGCAGCGGTGTTTGGGCTAGCGGGAAGAATGAGCAGTTCTTC. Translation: CASSGVWASGKNEQFF.

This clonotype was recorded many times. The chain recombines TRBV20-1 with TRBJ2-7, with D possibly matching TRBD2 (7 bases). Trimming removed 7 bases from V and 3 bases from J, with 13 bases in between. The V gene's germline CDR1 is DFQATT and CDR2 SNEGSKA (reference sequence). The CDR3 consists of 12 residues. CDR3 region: CSVARGLYEQYF. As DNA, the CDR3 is TGCAGTGTGGCGCGGGGGCTCTACGAGCAGTACTTC.

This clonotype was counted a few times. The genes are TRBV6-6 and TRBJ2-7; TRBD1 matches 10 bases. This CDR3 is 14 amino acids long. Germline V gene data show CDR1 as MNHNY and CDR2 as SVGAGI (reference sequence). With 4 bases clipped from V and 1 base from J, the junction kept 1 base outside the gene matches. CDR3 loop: CASSSGQGSYEQYF. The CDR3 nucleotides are TGTGCCAGCAGTTCGGGACAGGGGTCCTACGAGCAGTACTTC.

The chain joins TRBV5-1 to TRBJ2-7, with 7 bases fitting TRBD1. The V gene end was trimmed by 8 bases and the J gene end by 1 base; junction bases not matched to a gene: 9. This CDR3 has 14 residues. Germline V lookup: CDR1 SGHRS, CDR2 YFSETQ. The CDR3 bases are TGCGCCAGTCAGGACAGGACCTCATCCTACGAGCAGTACTTC. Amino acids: CASQDRTSSYEQYF.